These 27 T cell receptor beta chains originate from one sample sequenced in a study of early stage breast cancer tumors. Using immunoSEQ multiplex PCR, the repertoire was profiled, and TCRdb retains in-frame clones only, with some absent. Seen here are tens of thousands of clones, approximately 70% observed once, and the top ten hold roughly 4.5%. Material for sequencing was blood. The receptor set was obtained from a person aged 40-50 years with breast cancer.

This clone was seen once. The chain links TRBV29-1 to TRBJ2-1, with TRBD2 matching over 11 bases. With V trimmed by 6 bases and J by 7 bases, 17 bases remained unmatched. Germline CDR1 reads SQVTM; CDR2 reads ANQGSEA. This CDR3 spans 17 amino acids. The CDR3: CSVPRQTSGTALNEQFF. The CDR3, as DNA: TGCAGCGTCCCACGCCAGACTAGCGGGACCGCCTTGAATGAGCAGTTCTTC.

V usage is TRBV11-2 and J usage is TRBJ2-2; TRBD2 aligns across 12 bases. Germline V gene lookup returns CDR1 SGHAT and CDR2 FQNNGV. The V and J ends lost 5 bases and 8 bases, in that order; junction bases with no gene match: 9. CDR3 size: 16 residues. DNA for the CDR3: TGTGCCAGCAGCCCGGGACTAGCGGGCCTTTGGGGGGAGCTGTTTTTT. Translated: CASSPGLAGLWGELFF. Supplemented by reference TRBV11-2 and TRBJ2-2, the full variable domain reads EAGVAQSPRYKIIEKRQSVAFWCNPISGHATLYWYQQILGQGPKLLIQFQNNGVVDDSQLPKDRFSAERLKGVDSTLKIQPAKLEDSAVYLCASSPGLAGLWGELFFGEGSRLTVL.

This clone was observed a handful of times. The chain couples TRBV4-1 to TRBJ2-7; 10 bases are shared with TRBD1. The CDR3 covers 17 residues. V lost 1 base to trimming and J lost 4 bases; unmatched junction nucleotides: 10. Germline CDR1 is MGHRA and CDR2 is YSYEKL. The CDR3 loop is CASSQGALGTGEYEQYF. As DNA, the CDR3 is TGCGCCAGCAGCCAAGGGGCTCTCGGGACAGGGGAATACGAGCAGTACTTC.

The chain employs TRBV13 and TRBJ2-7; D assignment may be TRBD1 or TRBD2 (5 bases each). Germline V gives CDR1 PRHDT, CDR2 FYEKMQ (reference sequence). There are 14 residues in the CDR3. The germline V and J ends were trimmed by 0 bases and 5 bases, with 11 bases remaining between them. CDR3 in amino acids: CASSLGDTGNEQYF. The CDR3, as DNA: TGTGCCAGCAGCTTAGGGGACACGGGGAACGAGCAGTACTTC.

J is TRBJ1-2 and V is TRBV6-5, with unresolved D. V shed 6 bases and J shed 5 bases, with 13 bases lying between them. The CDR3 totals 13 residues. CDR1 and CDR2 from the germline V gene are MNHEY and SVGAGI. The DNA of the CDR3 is TGTGCCAGCAGACGCGTGGGCGATTATGGCTACACCTTC. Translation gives CASRRVGDYGYTF.

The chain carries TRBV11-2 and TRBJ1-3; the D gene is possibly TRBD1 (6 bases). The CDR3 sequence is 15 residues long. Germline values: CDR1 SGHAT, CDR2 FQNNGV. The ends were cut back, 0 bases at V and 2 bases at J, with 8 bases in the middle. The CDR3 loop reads CASSLDRGAGNTIYF. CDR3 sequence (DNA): TGTGCCAGCAGCTTAGACAGGGGCGCTGGAAACACCATATATTTT.

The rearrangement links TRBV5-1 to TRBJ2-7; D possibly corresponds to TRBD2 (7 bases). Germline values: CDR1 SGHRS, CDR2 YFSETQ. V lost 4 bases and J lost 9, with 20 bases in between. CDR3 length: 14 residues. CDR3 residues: CASSTGGLAETQYF. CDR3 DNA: TGCGCCAGCAGCACCGGGGGCCTAGCGGAGACGCAGTACTTC.

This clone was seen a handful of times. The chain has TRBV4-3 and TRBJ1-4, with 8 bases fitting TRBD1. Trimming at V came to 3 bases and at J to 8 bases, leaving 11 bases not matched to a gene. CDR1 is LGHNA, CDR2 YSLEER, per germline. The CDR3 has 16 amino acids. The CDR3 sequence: CASSHGYAGGGEKLFF. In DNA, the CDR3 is TGCGCCAGCAGCCACGGATATGCAGGGGGCGGAGAAAAACTGTTTTTT.

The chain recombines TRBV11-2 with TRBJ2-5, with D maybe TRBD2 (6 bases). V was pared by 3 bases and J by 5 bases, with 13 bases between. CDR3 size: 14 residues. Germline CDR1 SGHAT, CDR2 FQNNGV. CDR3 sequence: CASSFRERSETQYF. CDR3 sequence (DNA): TGTGCCAGCAGCTTTCGGGAGAGGTCGGAGACCCAGTACTTC. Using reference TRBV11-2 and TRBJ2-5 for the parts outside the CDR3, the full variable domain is EAGVAQSPRYKIIEKRQSVAFWCNPISGHATLYWYQQILGQGPKLLIQFQNNGVVDDSQLPKDRFSAERLKGVDSTLKIQPAKLEDSAVYLCASSFRERSETQYFGPGTRLLVL.

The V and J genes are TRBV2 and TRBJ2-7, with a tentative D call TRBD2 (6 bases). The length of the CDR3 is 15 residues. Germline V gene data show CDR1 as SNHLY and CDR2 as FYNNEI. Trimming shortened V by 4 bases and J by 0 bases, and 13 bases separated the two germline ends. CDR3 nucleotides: TGTGCCAGCAGTGTGGCCCTAGCGACCTCCTACGAGCAGTACTTC. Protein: CASSVALATSYEQYF.

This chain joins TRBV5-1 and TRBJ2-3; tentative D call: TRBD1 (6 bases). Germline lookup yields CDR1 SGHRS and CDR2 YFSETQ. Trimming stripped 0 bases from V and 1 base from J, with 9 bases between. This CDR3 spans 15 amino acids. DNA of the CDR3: TGCGCCAGCAGCTTGGTCCCAGGGGGCACAGATACGCAGTATTTT. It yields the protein CASSLVPGGTDTQYF.

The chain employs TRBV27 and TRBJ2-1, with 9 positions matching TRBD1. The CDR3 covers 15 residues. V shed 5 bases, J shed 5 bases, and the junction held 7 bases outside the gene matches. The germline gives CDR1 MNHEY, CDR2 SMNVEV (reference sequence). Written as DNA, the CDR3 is TGTGCCAGCAGTACCCTGGACAGGGGAGACAATGAGCAGTTCTTC. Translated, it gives CASSTLDRGDNEQFF.

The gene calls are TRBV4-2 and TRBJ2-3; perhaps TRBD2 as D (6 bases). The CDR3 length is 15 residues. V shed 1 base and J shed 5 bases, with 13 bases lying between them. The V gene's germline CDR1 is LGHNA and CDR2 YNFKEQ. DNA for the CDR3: TGTGCCAGCAGCCAAGCGGCTAGCGAGGAAGATACGCAGTATTTT. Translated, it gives CASSQAASEEDTQYF.

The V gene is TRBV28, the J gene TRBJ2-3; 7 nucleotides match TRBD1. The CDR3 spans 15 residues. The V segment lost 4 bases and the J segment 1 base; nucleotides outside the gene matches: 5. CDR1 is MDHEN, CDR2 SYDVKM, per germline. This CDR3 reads CASSSPGQRTDTQYF. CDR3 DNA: TGTGCCAGCAGTTCTCCGGGACAGCGCACAGATACGCAGTATTTT.

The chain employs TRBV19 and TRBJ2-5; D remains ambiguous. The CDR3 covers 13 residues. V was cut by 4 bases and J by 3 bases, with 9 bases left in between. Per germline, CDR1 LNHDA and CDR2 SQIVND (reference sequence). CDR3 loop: CASSTRNEETQYF. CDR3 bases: TGTGCCAGTAGTACTCGGAACGAAGAGACCCAGTACTTC.

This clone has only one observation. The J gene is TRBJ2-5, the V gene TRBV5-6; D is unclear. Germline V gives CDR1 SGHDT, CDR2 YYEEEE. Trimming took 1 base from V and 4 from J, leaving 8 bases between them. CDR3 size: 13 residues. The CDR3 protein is CASSLLGLETQYF. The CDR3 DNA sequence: TGTGCCAGCAGCTTGCTGGGTTTAGAGACCCAGTACTTC.

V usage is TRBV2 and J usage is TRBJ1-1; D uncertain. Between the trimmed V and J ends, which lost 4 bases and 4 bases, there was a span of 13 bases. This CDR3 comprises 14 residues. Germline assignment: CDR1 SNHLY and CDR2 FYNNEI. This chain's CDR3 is CASSVMRGATEAFF. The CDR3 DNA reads TGTGCCAGCAGTGTTATGCGGGGTGCCACTGAAGCTTTCTTT.

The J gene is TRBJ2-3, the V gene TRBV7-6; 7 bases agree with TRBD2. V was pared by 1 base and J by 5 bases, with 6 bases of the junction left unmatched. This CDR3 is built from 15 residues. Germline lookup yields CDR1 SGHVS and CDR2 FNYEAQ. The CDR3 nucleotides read TGTGCCAGCAGCTTAGGGGGAGGGCCCAAAGATACGCAGTATTTT. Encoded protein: CASSLGGGPKDTQYF.

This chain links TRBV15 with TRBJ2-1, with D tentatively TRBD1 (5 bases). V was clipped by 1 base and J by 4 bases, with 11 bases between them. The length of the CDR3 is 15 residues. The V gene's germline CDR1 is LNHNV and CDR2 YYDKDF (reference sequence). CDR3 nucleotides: TGTGCCACCAGCAGAGCCGGACACCTTTACAATGAGCAGTTCTTC. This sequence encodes CATSRAGHLYNEQFF.

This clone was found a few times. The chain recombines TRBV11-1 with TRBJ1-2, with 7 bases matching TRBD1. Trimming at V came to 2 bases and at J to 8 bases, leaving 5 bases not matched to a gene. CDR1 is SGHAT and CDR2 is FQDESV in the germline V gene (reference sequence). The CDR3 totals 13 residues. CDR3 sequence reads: CASSLTGAQGYTF. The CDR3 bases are TGTGCCAGCAGCTTAACAGGGGCGCAGGGCTACACCTTC.

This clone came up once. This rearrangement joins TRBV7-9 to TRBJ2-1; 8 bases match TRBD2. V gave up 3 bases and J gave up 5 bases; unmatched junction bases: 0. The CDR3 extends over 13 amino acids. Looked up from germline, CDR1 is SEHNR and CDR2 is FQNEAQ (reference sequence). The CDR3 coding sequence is TGTGCCAGCAGCTTTAGCGGGGACAATGAGCAGTTCTTC. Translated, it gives CASSFSGDNEQFF.

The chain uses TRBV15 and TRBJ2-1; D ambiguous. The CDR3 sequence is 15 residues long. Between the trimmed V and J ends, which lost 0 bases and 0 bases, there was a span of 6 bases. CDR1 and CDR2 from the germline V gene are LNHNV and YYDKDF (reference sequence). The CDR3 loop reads CATSRDGYSYNEQFF. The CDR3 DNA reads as TGTGCCACCAGCAGAGACGGGTACTCCTACAATGAGCAGTTCTTC.

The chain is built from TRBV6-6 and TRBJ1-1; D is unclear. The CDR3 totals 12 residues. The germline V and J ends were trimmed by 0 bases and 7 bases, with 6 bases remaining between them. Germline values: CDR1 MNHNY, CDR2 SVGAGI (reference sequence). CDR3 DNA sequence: TGTGCCAGCAGTTACTCAGGCAGTGAAGCTTTCTTT. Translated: CASSYSGSEAFF.

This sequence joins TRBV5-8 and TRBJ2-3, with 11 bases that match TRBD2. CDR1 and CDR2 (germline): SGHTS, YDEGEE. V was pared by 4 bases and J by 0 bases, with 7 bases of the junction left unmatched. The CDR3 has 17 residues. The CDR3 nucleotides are TGTGCCAGCAGCGTGTCCGGGACTAGCGGAAGCACAGATACGCAGTATTTT. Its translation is CASSVSGTSGSTDTQYF.

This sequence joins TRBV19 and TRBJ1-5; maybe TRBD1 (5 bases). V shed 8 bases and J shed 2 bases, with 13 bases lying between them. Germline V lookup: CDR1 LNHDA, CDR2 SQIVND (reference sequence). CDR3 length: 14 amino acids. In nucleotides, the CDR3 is TGTGCCAGTGTGGGCAGGGCGGGCAATCAGCCCCAGCATTTT. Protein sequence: CASVGRAGNQPQHF.

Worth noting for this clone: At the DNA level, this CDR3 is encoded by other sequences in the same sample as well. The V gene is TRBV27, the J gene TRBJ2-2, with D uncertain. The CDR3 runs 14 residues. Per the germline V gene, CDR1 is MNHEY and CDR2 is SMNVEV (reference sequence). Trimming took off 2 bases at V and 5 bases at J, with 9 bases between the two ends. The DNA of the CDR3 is TGTGCCAGCAGTTTAAGTGGTCTGACCGGGGAGCTGTTTTTT. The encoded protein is CASSLSGLTGELFF.

CDR3 loop: CASSVEGGGNTEAFF. CDR3 sequence (DNA): TGTGCCAGCTCGGTCGAAGGGGGAGGGAACACTGAAGCTTTCTTT. The chain employs TRBV18 and TRBJ1-1; possibly TRBD1 for D (6 bases). This CDR3 region has 15 residues. The V gene lost 6 bases and the J gene lost 1 base, with 15 bases spanning the gap. Germline V gene sequence: CDR1 KGHSH, CDR2 LQKENI.